Below, 16 T cell receptor beta chains from the same sample are listed, as sequenced in a study of T cells in Graves' hyperthyroidism and ophthalmopathy. Template material for amplifying TCR beta CDR3 regions consisted of RNA transcripts. The TCR CDR3 was amplified in a first-round RT-PCR using the HTBI primer set. TCRdb reanalysed the multiplex PCR reads using MiXCR and keeps one entry per CDR3 protein. The sample lists around 800,000 distinct CDR3 sequences; more than 30% were seen once. Sequenced input: blood. These receptors all come from a man aged 18-30 years with Graves' hyperthyroidism.

The rearrangement uses TRBV6-1 and TRBJ1-5; D is possibly TRBD1 (5 bases). V was trimmed by 2 bases and J by 2 bases, leaving 7 bases between them. The CDR3 totals 14 residues. CDR1 is MNHNS and CDR2 is SASEGT in the germline V gene. CDR3 sequence reads: CASSEQGRNQPQHF. CDR3 coding DNA: TGTGCCAGCAGTGAACAGGGACGCAATCAGCCCCAGCATTTT.

Concerning this clonotype: This may come from a read error, since a much larger clone is one base off. No conserved phenylalanine or tryptophan is present at the end of the CDR3, so a read error is the likely explanation. The chain joins TRBV9 to TRBJ1-1; D uncertain. CDR1 is SGDLS, CDR2 YYNGEE, per germline. There are 13 residues in the CDR3. V lost 4 bases to trimming and J lost 2 bases, with 9 bases between them. CDR3 nucleotide sequence: TGTGCCAGCAGCTTATGGGCTAACACTGAAGCTTTCTCT. It yields the protein CASSLWANTEAFS.

With regard to this clonotype: Here the CDR3 omits its conserved ending phenylalanine or tryptophan, so a read error is the likely source. The V gene is TRBV7-9, the J gene TRBJ1-1; D is ambiguous. This CDR3 is built from 13 residues. Per germline, CDR1 SEHNR and CDR2 FQNEAQ (reference sequence). The V end lost 5 bases, the J end lost 0 bases, and 7 bases lay between the germline ends. The CDR3 spells CASSPRMNTEAFL. CDR3 bases: TGTGCCAGCAGCCCGAGGATGAACACTGAAGCTTTCTTA.

About this clonotype: The junction differs from germline at one of its ends, possibly a read error. The rearrangement uses TRBV27 and TRBJ1-1; D might be TRBD1 (6 bases). CDR1 is MNHEY and CDR2 is SMNVEV in the germline V gene (reference sequence). CDR3 length: 13 amino acids. CDR3 residues: CASSQGTGTRGIF. For the CDR3, the DNA is TGTGCCAGCAGTCAAGGAACAGGGACTCGCGGTATCTTT.

This clonotype was seen a handful of times. V usage is TRBV19 and J usage is TRBJ2-2; a weak D match, TRBD2 (7 bases). Trimming cost V 9 bases and J 4 bases, with 18 bases left between them. Germline CDR1 is LNHDA and CDR2 is SQIVND (reference sequence). The CDR3 has 15 residues. The CDR3 DNA is TGTGCCAGCAGTGGGGGGGGGCTCGGCACCGGGGAGCTGTTTTTT. Amino acid sequence: CASSGGGLGTGELFF. Full variable domain (remainder filled in from reference TRBV19 and TRBJ2-2): DGGITQSPKYLFRKEGQNVTLSCEQNLNHDAMYWYRQDPGQGLRLIYYSQIVNDFQKGDIAEGYSVSREKKESFPLTVTSAQKNPTAFYLCASSGGGLGTGELFFGEGSRLTVL.

The rearrangement links TRBV7-2 to TRBJ2-7; unclear D gene. In germline, CDR1 is SGHTA, CDR2 FQGNSA. The CDR3 spans 16 residues. V was trimmed by 5 bases and J by 1 base, leaving 18 bases between them. The CDR3 DNA is TGTGCCAGCAGCACCCGACTGGGTGAAGGGTCCTACGAGCAGTACTTC. This codes for CASSTRLGEGSYEQYF. Full variable domain (remainder filled in from reference TRBV7-2 and TRBJ2-7): GAGVSQSPSNKVTEKGKDVELRCDPISGHTALYWYRQSLGQGLEFLIYFQGNSAPDKSGLPSDRFSAERTGGSVSTLTIQRTQQEDSAVYLCASSTRLGEGSYEQYFGPGTRLTVT.

This clonotype turned up a few times. The chain is built from TRBV7-9 and TRBJ2-5; 8 nucleotides line up with TRBD1. Germline V gene data show CDR1 as SEHNR and CDR2 as FQNEAQ (reference sequence). The length of the CDR3 is 15 residues. Losses at the gene ends were 3 bases for V and 4 bases for J; bases not matched to a gene: 7. CDR3 residues: CASSLVRTGTETQYF. The CDR3 nucleotides are TGTGCCAGCAGCTTGGTCAGGACAGGGACAGAGACCCAGTACTTC.

This clonotype came up many times. The gene calls are TRBV25-1 and TRBJ1-1, with TRBD1 matching 7 bases. Germline V gene sequence: CDR1 MGHDK, CDR2 SYGVNS. Trimming cost V 0 bases and J 8 bases; bases outside gene matches: 3. The length of the CDR3 is 13 residues. CDR3 amino acids: CASSEYLQGEAFF. CDR3 coding DNA: TGTGCCAGCAGTGAATATCTACAGGGGGAAGCTTTCTTT.

This clonotype was recorded at least ten times. The CDR3 DNA reads as TGCAGTGCTAGAGACGGGACAGTCCAAAACACCATATATTTT. It translates to CSARDGTVQNTIYF. V and J are TRBV20-1 and TRBJ1-3, with 7 bases fitting TRBD1. The V and J ends lost 0 bases and 6 bases, in that order; junction bases with no gene match: 5. CDR3 size: 14 residues. Germline V CDR1 and CDR2: DFQATT, SNEGSKA (reference sequence).

The sample holds many counts of this clonotype. The V gene is TRBV19, the J gene TRBJ1-5; TRBD1 matches at 9 bases. The V gene end was trimmed by 10 bases and the J gene end by 11 bases; junction bases not matched to a gene: 9. Germline V lookup: CDR1 LNHDA, CDR2 SQIVND (reference sequence). The CDR3 contains 12 residues. The CDR3 DNA reads as TGTGCCACGAGGGACAGGGTCGCGTCCCAGCATTTT. Translated: CATRDRVASQHF.

This clonotype has just one count. This may come from a read error, since a much larger clone is one base off. The V gene is TRBV2, the J gene TRBJ1-1; D unclear. With 11 bases removed from V and 4 bases from J, the gap between germline ends came to 14 bases. The CDR3 has 12 amino acids. Germline CDR1 is SNHLY and CDR2 is FYNNEI. CDR3 region: CAGRMEGTEAFF. The CDR3 coding sequence is TGTGCCGGCCGCATGGAGGGCACTGAAGCTTTCTTT.

The CDR3 loop is CASSMYRGPLNTGELFF. CDR3 DNA: TGTGCCAGTAGTATGTATCGTGGGCCCCTGAACACCGGGGAGCTGTTTTTT. The V call is TRBV19, the J call TRBJ2-2, with D uncertain. The CDR3 spans 17 residues. The V end was cut by 3 bases, the J end by 1 base, with 15 bases between. The germline gives CDR1 LNHDA, CDR2 SQIVND (reference sequence). The whole variable domain, filled in from reference TRBV19 and TRBJ2-2, reads DGGITQSPKYLFRKEGQNVTLSCEQNLNHDAMYWYRQDPGQGLRLIYYSQIVNDFQKGDIAEGYSVSREKKESFPLTVTSAQKNPTAFYLCASSMYRGPLNTGELFFGEGSRLTVL.

As regards this clonotype: Relative to the germline gene, one junction end is altered; a read error may explain this. The rearrangement joins TRBV7-9 to TRBJ1-1, with a weak D call TRBD1 (5 bases). Germline lookup yields CDR1 SEHNR and CDR2 FQNEAQ (reference sequence). The CDR3 runs to 14 residues. CDR3 region: CASGLTGTGPEAFF. The DNA for the CDR3 is TGTGCCAGCGGCTTAACGGGTACGGGACCTGAAGCTTTCTTT.

The chain links TRBV2 to TRBJ2-2; 9 bases map to TRBD2. The CDR3 is made up of 15 amino acids. The germline CDR1 and CDR2 sequences are SNHLY and FYNNEI. V was clipped by 7 bases and J by 2 bases; unmatched bases: 5. The CDR3 DNA follows: TGTGCCAGCACGGAACTAGCGGGCAACACCGGGGAGCTGTTTTTT. This codes for CASTELAGNTGELFF.

Note on this clonotype: Germline is not matched at one junction end, which may reflect a read error. The chain joins TRBV12-3 or TRBV12-4 to TRBJ2-5, with D hard to call. This CDR3 comprises 14 residues. The CDR3 here is CASSLRRLQGTQYF. Written as DNA, the CDR3 is TGCGCCAGCAGTTTACGTCGCCTCCAAGGGACCCAGTACTTC.

In this sample, this clonotype turned up a few times. This rearrangement joins TRBV12-3 or TRBV12-4 to TRBJ2-5; the D call may be TRBD1 or TRBD2 (5 bases each). V was trimmed by 7 bases and J by 10 bases, leaving 22 bases between them. The CDR3 covers 14 residues. The CDR3 DNA is TGTGCCAGCAACCTACCGGGACCCTCGGGGATCCAGTACTTC. This translates into CASNLPGPSGIQYF.